This paragraph reports one T cell receptor (beta chain). The source of the sample is a study of OX40 agonist ivuxolimab in advanced cancers. Trimming cost V 1 base and J 5 bases, with 12 bases left between them. CDR1 and CDR2 from the germline V gene are SEHNR and FQNEAQ (reference sequence). The CDR3 sequence is 14 residues long. Clones were sequenced by immunoSEQ multiplex PCR, and TCRdb holds only the in-frame ones, with some missing. Of approximately 67,000 clones listed, roughly four fifths were seen once; the top ten hold 2% to 3%. Specimen: CD4+ or CD8+ T cells sorted from blood, collected in a trial of the OX40 agonist ivuxolimab. The V and J genes are TRBV7-9 and TRBJ2-7; no reliable D call. This sequence was found in an adult with an advanced solid tumor such as melanoma, head and neck, liver or kidney cancer. CDR3 DNA: TGTGCCAGCAGCTTAGGCCGGACGCCCGACGAGCAGTACTTC. This codes for CASSLGRTPDEQYF.